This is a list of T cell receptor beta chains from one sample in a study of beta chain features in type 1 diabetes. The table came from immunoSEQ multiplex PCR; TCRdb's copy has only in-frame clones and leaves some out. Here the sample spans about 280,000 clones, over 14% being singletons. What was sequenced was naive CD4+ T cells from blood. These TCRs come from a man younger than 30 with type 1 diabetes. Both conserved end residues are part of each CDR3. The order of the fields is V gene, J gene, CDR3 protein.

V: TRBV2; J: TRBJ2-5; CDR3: CASSEETFQTQYF
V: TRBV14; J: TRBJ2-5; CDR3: CASSRQTKRGFGETQYF
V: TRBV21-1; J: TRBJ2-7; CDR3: CASILVAAGGHSYEQYF
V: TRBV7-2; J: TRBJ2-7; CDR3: CASSPRTSTYEQYF
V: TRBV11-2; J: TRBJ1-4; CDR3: CASSFPPDRGGEKLFF
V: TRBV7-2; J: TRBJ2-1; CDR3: CASRHSGGENEQFF
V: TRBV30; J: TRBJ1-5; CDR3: CAWSGERYQPQHF
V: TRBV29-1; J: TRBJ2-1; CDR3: CSTHPGGSYNEQFF
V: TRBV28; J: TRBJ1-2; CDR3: CASRRPLTDYGYTF
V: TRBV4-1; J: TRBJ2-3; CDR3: CASSPRAGGASTDTQYF
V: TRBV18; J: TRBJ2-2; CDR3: CASSLGTGRGTGELFF
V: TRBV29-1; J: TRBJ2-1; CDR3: CSVDGAGGQFF
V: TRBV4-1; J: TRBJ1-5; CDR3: CASSQVLVRDNQPQHF
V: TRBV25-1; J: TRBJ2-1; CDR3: CASSRVSVNNEQFF
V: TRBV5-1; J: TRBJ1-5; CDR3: CASSLSGDVAQPQHF
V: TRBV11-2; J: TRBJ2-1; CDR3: CASSLSLAAYNEQFF
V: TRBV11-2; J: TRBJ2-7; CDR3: CASSSLNSGRGRGQYF
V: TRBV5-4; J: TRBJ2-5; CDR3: CASSPGGGIQETQYF
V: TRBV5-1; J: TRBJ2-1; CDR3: CASSLVVSGGNEQFF
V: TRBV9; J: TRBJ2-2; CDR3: CASSVGGAGTGELFF
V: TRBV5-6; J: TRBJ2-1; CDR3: CASSLSGTSYNEQFF
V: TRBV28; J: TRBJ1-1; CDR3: CASSLWLGGADGEAFF
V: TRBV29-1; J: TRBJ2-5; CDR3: CSVTGPGETQYF
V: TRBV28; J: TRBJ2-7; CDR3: CASSEGASGSSYEQYF
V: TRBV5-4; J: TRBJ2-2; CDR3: CASTPMTSGRSGELFF
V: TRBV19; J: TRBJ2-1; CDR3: CAAARGAGNEQFF
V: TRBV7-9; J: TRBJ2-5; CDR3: CASSLALGGRETQYF
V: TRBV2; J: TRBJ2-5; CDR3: CASSQDWEETQYF